A single sample gave rise to the 27 T cell receptor beta chains below, sequenced in a study of OX40 agonist ivuxolimab in advanced cancers. Clones were read by immunoSEQ multiplex PCR, and TCRdb kept only the in-frame ones, dropping some. The sample contains more than 70,000 clones, around 90% of which appear only once. The source material was CD4+ or CD8+ T cells sorted from blood, sampled in a trial of the OX40 agonist ivuxolimab. These receptor sequences come from an adult with an advanced solid tumor such as melanoma, head and neck, liver or kidney cancer.

The chain couples TRBV28 to TRBJ2-4; 9 bases agree with TRBD1. The junction had 7 bases not matched to a gene; V was cut back by 6 bases and J by 7 bases. From germline, CDR1 is MDHEN and CDR2 SYDVKM. CDR3 length: 14 residues. CDR3 nucleotide sequence: TGTGCCAGCAGCCCCTGGACAGGGGAGAACATTCAGTACTTC. Residues: CASSPWTGENIQYF.

The gene calls are TRBV19 and TRBJ2-5, with D perhaps TRBD1 (6 bases). This CDR3 spans 12 amino acids. V was pared by 6 bases and J by 4 bases, with 9 bases between. From germline, CDR1 is LNHDA and CDR2 SQIVND (reference sequence). CDR3 coding DNA: TGTGCCAGTAGGAGCAGGGGAGAGACCCAGTACTTC. Protein sequence: CASRSRGETQYF.

The chain carries TRBV18 and TRBJ2-7; TRBD1 matches at 9 bases. Germline V CDR1 and CDR2: KGHSH, LQKENI. V shed 8 bases and J 3 bases; nucleotides not matched to a gene: 5. This CDR3 is built from 13 residues. The CDR3 is CASAPGQGYEQYF. The DNA for the CDR3 is TGTGCCAGCGCTCCGGGACAGGGCTACGAGCAGTACTTC.

This clone was found once. This chain uses TRBV18 with TRBJ2-5; the D gene could be TRBD1 or TRBD2 (5 bases each). Germline V lookup: CDR1 KGHSH, CDR2 LQKENI. The CDR3 sequence is 14 residues long. V gave up 0 bases and J gave up 5 bases, with 10 bases separating them. CDR3 coding DNA: TGTGCCAGCTCACCACCGGGGACGCGGGAGACCCAGTACTTC. This gives the protein CASSPPGTRETQYF.

Points on this clone: In the same sample, other DNA sequences code for this CDR3. V and J are TRBV5-1 and TRBJ1-1; no definite D call. Trimming removed 5 bases from V and 0 bases from J, with 8 bases in between. This CDR3 spans 13 amino acids. Germline values: CDR1 SGHRS, CDR2 YFSETQ. CDR3 sequence (DNA): TGCGCCAGCAGTTTAGAGGTGAACACTGAAGCTTTCTTT. Translation: CASSLEVNTEAFF. Supplemented by reference TRBV5-1 and TRBJ1-1, the full variable domain reads KAGVTQTPRYLIKTRGQQVTLSCSPISGHRSVSWYQQTPGQGLQFLFEYFSETQRNKGNFPGRFSGRQFSNSRSEMNVSTLELGDSALYLCASSLEVNTEAFFGQGTRLTVV.

J is TRBJ2-7 and V is TRBV5-1, with TRBD1 matching over 8 bases. The CDR3 covers 14 residues. CDR1 and CDR2 from the germline V gene are SGHRS and YFSETQ. With 4 bases clipped from V and 5 bases from J, the junction kept 8 bases outside the gene matches. The CDR3 nucleotides read TGCGCCAGCAGCCAAAAGGGACAGGACGACGAGCAGTACTTC. It yields the protein CASSQKGQDDEQYF. The whole variable domain, filled in from reference TRBV5-1 and TRBJ2-7, reads KAGVTQTPRYLIKTRGQQVTLSCSPISGHRSVSWYQQTPGQGLQFLFEYFSETQRNKGNFPGRFSGRQFSNSRSEMNVSTLELGDSALYLCASSQKGQDDEQYFGPGTRLTVT.

This clone was recorded only once. The J gene is TRBJ1-4, the V gene TRBV27; a weak D match, TRBD1 (6 bases). Germline V CDR1 and CDR2: MNHEY, SMNVEV (reference sequence). Trimming left V 5 bases short and J 8 bases short, with 18 bases between. The CDR3 covers 15 residues. CDR3 sequence: CASSPSVTGNEKLFF. The DNA of the CDR3 is TGTGCCAGCAGTCCCTCCGTAACAGGGAACGAAAAACTGTTTTTT.

This rearrangement joins TRBV18 to TRBJ2-7, with 8 bases aligning to TRBD2. Germline CDR1 is KGHSH and CDR2 is LQKENI. This CDR3 is 14 amino acids long. The ends lost 2 bases at V and 5 bases at J; junction bases unmatched: 5. Here the CDR3 reads CASSPGRGANEQYF. The CDR3 region has the DNA TGTGCCAGCTCACCAGGGCGGGGGGCTAACGAGCAGTACTTC.

This clone was seen only a few times. The CDR3 DNA is TGTGCCAGTTCCCTACAGGGCTACAATCAGCCCCAGCATTTT. Encoded protein: CASSLQGYNQPQHF. J is TRBJ1-5 and V is TRBV19, with a weak D call TRBD1 (6 bases). Germline-derived CDR1 and CDR2 are LNHDA and SQIVND (reference sequence). This CDR3 region has 14 residues. V was clipped by 8 bases and J by 3 bases, with 14 bases between them.

V and J are TRBV5-4 and TRBJ2-5; 9 bases align to TRBD2. The junction had 4 bases not matched to a gene; V was cut back by 2 bases and J by 5 bases. The CDR3 contains 14 residues. Germline assignment: CDR1 SGHNT and CDR2 YYREEE (reference sequence). CDR3 sequence: CASSFMREGETQYF. For the CDR3, the DNA is TGTGCCAGCAGCTTTATGCGGGAGGGTGAGACCCAGTACTTC.

V gene TRBV29-1 combines with J gene TRBJ2-3, with unresolved D. The V gene's germline CDR1 is SQVTM and CDR2 ANQGSEA. V lost 6 bases and J lost 10, with 14 bases in between. This CDR3 contains 11 residues. In DNA form, the CDR3 reads TGCAGCGTGGATTACTACGCTGCGCAGTATTTT. This encodes CSVDYYAAQYF.

This sequence joins TRBV4-1 and TRBJ2-7; 11 nucleotides line up with TRBD2. The germline V gene has CDR1 MGHRA and CDR2 YSYEKL. V lost 3 bases, J lost 9 bases, and 4 bases stayed unmatched. CDR3 length: 13 residues. CDR3 sequence reads: CASSQIAGGRQYF. CDR3 sequence (DNA): TGCGCCAGCAGCCAGATAGCGGGGGGGCGGCAGTACTTC.

This clone has just a few counts. The V gene is TRBV25-1, the J gene TRBJ1-1, with no clear D. Trimming pared 1 base from V and 0 bases from J, leaving 18 bases between. Germline V gene lookup returns CDR1 MGHDK and CDR2 SYGVNS. The CDR3 runs 18 residues. In DNA form, the CDR3 reads TGTGCCAGCAGTGAATGGAAGGCAGATGAATACATGAACACTGAAGCTTTCTTT. Translation gives CASSEWKADEYMNTEAFF.

The chain has TRBV7-9 and TRBJ2-7; 10 bases fit TRBD1. The CDR3 sequence is 14 residues long. The ends lost 5 bases at V and 6 bases at J; junction bases unmatched: 7. Germline V lookup: CDR1 SEHNR, CDR2 FQNEAQ (reference sequence). CDR3 protein: CASSLHGQGGEQYF. For the CDR3, the DNA is TGTGCCAGCAGCCTCCACGGACAGGGGGGCGAGCAGTACTTC.

This clone was seen only a few times. J is TRBJ2-2 and V is TRBV11-2; maybe TRBD2 (5 bases). CDR1 is SGHAT, CDR2 FQNNGV, per germline. This CDR3 has 14 residues. The V end lost 0 bases, the J end lost 7 bases, and 9 bases lay between the germline ends. The CDR3 DNA sequence: TGTGCCAGCAGCTTAGATTCCCGGGGCGGGGAGCTGTTTTTT. Its protein product is CASSLDSRGGELFF.

The V gene is TRBV15, the J gene TRBJ1-1; D gene ambiguous. Trimming pared 3 bases from V and 1 base from J, leaving 12 bases between. Looked up from germline, CDR1 is LNHNV and CDR2 is YYDKDF (reference sequence). The CDR3 spans 15 residues. CDR3 nucleotides: TGTGCCACCAGCAGCGCAGGTTATGGGAACACTGAAGCTTTCTTT. Its translation is CATSSAGYGNTEAFF. The full variable domain, with the rest looked up from reference TRBV15 and TRBJ1-1, is DAMVIQNPRYQVTQFGKPVTLSCSQTLNHNVMYWYQQKSSQAPKLLFHYYDKDFNNEADTPDNFQSRRPNTSFCFLDIRSPGLGDTAMYLCATSSAGYGNTEAFFGQGTRLTVV.

The chain carries TRBV6-6 and TRBJ1-2; possibly TRBD1 for D (5 bases). Germline V gene data show CDR1 as MNHNY and CDR2 as SVGAGI (reference sequence). Trimming shortened V by 6 bases and J by 4 bases, and 21 bases separated the two germline ends. This CDR3 has 16 amino acids. The CDR3 here is CASSRAGTEDIYGYTF. In DNA form, the CDR3 reads TGTGCCAGCAGCAGGGCCGGGACGGAGGATATCTATGGCTACACCTTC.

The chain links TRBV7-9 to TRBJ1-6; maybe TRBD1 (6 bases). The CDR3 runs to 14 residues. Germline assignment: CDR1 SEHNR and CDR2 FQNEAQ (reference sequence). The germline V and J ends were trimmed by 6 bases and 6 bases, with 12 bases remaining between them. The CDR3 DNA follows: TGTGCCAGCAGTCGAGGGGGGGGTAATTCACCCCTCCACTTT. Translated: CASSRGGGNSPLHF.

The rearrangement links TRBV25-1 to TRBJ2-7; D may be TRBD2 (6 bases). The CDR3 runs 12 residues. CDR1 is MGHDK and CDR2 is SYGVNS in the germline V gene. Trimming stripped 6 bases from V and 4 bases from J, with 10 bases between. The CDR3 loop is CASRGSGYEQYF. Here the CDR3 DNA reads TGTGCCAGCAGGGGCAGCGGGTACGAGCAGTACTTC.

This chain links TRBV7-2 with TRBJ2-5, with 7 bases lining up with TRBD2. The CDR3 has 15 amino acids. V lost 3 bases to trimming and J lost 2 bases; unmatched junction nucleotides: 6. Per the germline V gene, CDR1 is SGHTA and CDR2 is FQGNSA. CDR3 sequence reads: CASSFQRGNQETQYF. CDR3 DNA sequence: TGTGCCAGCAGCTTCCAGCGGGGTAATCAAGAGACCCAGTACTTC.

V and J are TRBV6-5 and TRBJ1-2, with 8 bases fitting TRBD1. Germline V gene data show CDR1 as MNHEY and CDR2 as SVGAGI. V was clipped by 6 bases and J by 3 bases; unmatched bases: 6. CDR3 length: 14 residues. The CDR3, as DNA: TGTGCCAGCAGAGCAAGACAGGGGCACTATGGCTACACCTTC. As protein: CASRARQGHYGYTF.

The gene calls are TRBV10-3 and TRBJ1-2; D might be TRBD1 (5 bases). The CDR3 length is 13 residues. The V and J ends lost 4 bases and 8 bases respectively, with 14 bases between them. The V gene's germline CDR1 is ENHRY and CDR2 SYGVKD. The CDR3 DNA follows: TGTGCCATCAGTGGGGCGGGGGTCGTAGGCTACACCTTC. Its protein product is CAISGAGVVGYTF.

This clone was counted between two and nine times. J is TRBJ2-1 and V is TRBV5-1; TRBD2 aligns across 11 bases. The CDR3 is 16 amino acids. Per germline, CDR1 SGHRS and CDR2 YFSETQ. V trimming: 3 bases; J trimming: 3 bases; junction bases outside the gene matches: 5. The CDR3 sequence is CASSSTSGRIYNEQFF. DNA for the CDR3: TGCGCCAGCAGCTCTACTAGCGGGAGAATCTACAATGAGCAGTTCTTC.

The chain is built from TRBV21-1 and TRBJ2-5. TRBV21-1 counts as a pseudogene. The CDR3 totals 15 residues. The DNA of the CDR3 is TGTGCCAGCAGCAAAGCCGTCGACCTGGGGGAGACCCAGTACTTC. Protein sequence: CASSKAVDLGETQYF.

The rearrangement links TRBV5-8 to TRBJ1-4, with D unresolved. Per germline, CDR1 SGHTS and CDR2 YDEGEE. Trimming pared 4 bases from V and 8 bases from J, leaving 15 bases between. The CDR3 contains 14 residues. The CDR3 nucleotides are TGTGCCAGCAGCCCCGGTGTGGAAATCGAAAAACTGTTTTTT. Protein product: CASSPGVEIEKLFF.

This chain links TRBV25-1 with TRBJ1-2; 7 bases align to TRBD1. Germline values: CDR1 MGHDK, CDR2 SYGVNS. J was trimmed by 7 bases and V by 6 bases; bases with no gene match: 8. The CDR3 extends over 13 amino acids. The CDR3, as DNA: TGTGCCAGCAGGCGAACAGGGGCAGGTGGCTACACCTTC. It yields the protein CASRRTGAGGYTF.

The chain recombines TRBV10-3 with TRBJ2-5, with TRBD2 matching over 7 bases. V lost 4 bases and J lost 1; bases outside the gene matches: 3. The CDR3 totals 14 residues. The germline V gene has CDR1 ENHRY and CDR2 SYGVKD. As DNA, the CDR3 is TGTGCCATCAGTGGGGAGGGAGTCCAAGAGACCCAGTACTTC. Protein product: CAISGEGVQETQYF.